Here is one T cell receptor (beta chain) with its context. Its antigen is undetermined. With 0 bases removed from V and 6 bases from J, the gap between germline ends came to 11 bases. The CDR3 has 14 amino acids. Germline V gene sequence: CDR1 SGHVS, CDR2 FNYEAQ. The sample originates from a study of T-cell memory formation after mild COVID-19. Study outcomes and limitations: Largely, contracting CD4+ clones fell within CM and EM, and contracting CD8+ clones within EMRA.

TCRdb re-called the 5' RACE reads with MiXCR, one entry per CDR3 protein. The table records about 81,000 distinct CDR3 sequences, roughly 25% of them present only once. The receptor's source is a man younger than 35 who had mild COVID-19 (a few samples of this study predate the infection). Cell type and time point are not known. Sequenced sample: PBMCs or a T cell subset sorted from them (not recorded which). J is TRBJ1-2 and V is TRBV7-6; the D is unclear. Here the CDR3 reads CASSLAGRWNGYTF. The CDR3 nucleotides are TGTGCCAGCAGCTTAGCCGGCAGATGGAATGGCTACACCTTC.